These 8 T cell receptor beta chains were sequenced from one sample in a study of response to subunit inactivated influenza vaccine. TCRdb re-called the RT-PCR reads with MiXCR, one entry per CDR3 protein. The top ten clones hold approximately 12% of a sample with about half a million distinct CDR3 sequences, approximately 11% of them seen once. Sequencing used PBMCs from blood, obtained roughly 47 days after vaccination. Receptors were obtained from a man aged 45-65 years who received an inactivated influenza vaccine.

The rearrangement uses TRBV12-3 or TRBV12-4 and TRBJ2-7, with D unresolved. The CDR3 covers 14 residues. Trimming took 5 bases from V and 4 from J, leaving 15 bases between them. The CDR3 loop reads CASSRSLRAYEQYF. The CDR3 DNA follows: TGTGCCAGCAGTCGATCGTTAAGAGCATACGAGCAGTACTTC.

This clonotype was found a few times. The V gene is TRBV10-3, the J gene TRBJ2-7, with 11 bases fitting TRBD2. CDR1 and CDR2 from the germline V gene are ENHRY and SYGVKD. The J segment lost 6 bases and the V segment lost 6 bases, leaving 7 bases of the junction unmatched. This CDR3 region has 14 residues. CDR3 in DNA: TGTGCCATCAGCGTGACTAGCGGGGATATCGAGCAGTACTTC. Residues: CAISVTSGDIEQYF.

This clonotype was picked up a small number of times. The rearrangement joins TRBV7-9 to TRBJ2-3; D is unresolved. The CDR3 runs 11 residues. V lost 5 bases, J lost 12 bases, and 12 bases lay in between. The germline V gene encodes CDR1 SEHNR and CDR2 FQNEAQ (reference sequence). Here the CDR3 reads CASSAGRSQYF. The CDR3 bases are TGTGCCAGCAGCGCTGGGCGAAGCCAGTATTTT.

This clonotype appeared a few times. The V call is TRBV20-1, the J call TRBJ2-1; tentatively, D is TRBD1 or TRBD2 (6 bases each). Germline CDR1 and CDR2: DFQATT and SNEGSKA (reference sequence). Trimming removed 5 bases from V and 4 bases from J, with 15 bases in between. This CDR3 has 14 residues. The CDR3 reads CSAVAGGLYNEQFF. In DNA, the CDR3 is TGCAGTGCTGTCGCCGGGGGCCTATACAATGAGCAGTTCTTC.

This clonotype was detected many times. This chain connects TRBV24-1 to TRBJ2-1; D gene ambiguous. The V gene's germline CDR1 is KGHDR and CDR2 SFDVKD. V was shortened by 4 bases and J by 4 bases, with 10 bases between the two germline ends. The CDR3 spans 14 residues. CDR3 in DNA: TGTGCCACCAGTGACCGATGGTCGTACAATGAGCAGTTCTTC. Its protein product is CATSDRWSYNEQFF.

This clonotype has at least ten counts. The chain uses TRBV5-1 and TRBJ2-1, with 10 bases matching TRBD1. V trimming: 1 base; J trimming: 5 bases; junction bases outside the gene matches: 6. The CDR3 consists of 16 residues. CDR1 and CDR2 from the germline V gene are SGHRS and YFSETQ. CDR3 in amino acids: CASSLTGTGANNEQFF. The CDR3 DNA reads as TGCGCCAGCAGCTTGACCGGGACAGGGGCTAACAATGAGCAGTTCTTC.

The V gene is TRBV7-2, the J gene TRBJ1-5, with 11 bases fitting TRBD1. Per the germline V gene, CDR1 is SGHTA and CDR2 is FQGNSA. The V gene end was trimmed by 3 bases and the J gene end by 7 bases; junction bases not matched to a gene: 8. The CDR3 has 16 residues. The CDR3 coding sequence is TGTGCCAGCAGCTTGGGGACAGGGGGTTTCAGCCAGCCCCAGCATTTT. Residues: CASSLGTGGFSQPQHF.

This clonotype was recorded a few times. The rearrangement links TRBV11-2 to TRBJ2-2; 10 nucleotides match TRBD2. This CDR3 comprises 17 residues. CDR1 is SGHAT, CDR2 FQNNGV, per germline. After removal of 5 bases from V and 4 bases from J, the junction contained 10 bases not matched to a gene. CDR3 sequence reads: CASSPLSTSGFTGELFF. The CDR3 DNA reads TGTGCCAGCAGCCCCCTCTCGACTAGCGGGTTCACCGGGGAGCTGTTTTTT.